The rows below give T cell receptor beta chains drawn from one sample of a study of blood T cell repertoires in COVID-19. Repertoires were generated with immunoSEQ multiplex PCR, while TCRdb's copy carries only in-frame clones and drops some. The profile covers 380,000 or so clones, with more than 70% appearing a single time and roughly 1.2% taken by the ten largest. Source material: peripheral blood. Receptors were obtained from a man aged 40-49 years with acute or convalescent COVID-19. The CDR3 runs from the conserved cysteine through the conserved F or W. The order of the fields is J gene, clone size, V gene, D gene, CDR3 DNA, CDR3 protein. A D gene is named only where the DNA matches it firmly. Some rows have no size entry. The others give once, few or many, or a class for an expanded clone.

TRBJ1-2,NA,TRBV7-2,NA,TGTGCCAGCAGCTTAGAGCGGGGGCCAGCTAACTATGGCTACACCTTC,CASSLERGPANYGYTF
TRBJ1-5,NA,TRBV6-6,NA,TGTGCCAGCAGACCTCCAGAAGTTAATCAGCCCCAGCATTTT,CASRPPEVNQPQHF
TRBJ1-5,NA,TRBV27,NA,TGTGGCAGTGGGAGCGGGGGTGGCTTTCAGCCCCAGCATTTT,CGSGSGGGFQPQHF
TRBJ2-1,NA,TRBV27,TRBD2,TGTGCCAGCAGGGGACTAGCGGGAGGGGAGCAGTTCTTC,CASRGLAGGEQFF
TRBJ2-5,NA,TRBV7-9,NA,TGTGCCAGCAGCTTACCGCTTGCGGGCCAAGAGACCCAGTACTTC,CASSLPLAGQETQYF
TRBJ1-3,NA,TRBV16,NA,TGTGCCAGCAGCCCCCGAGGGAGATCCTCGAACACCATATATTTT,CASSPRGRSSNTIYF
TRBJ1-2,NA,TRBV7-8,NA,TGTGCCAGCAGTAGAGTCGACAGAAACTATGGCTACACCTTC,CASSRVDRNYGYTF
TRBJ1-4,NA,TRBV20-1,NA,TGCAGTGCTAGTTTCCGGGGGGCCGAAACTAATGAAAAACTGTTTTTT,CSASFRGAETNEKLFF
TRBJ2-1,NA,TRBV9,TRBD2,TGTGCCAGCAGCGTAGGGACTAGCGGGACCCCCCCGCAGTTCTTC,CASSVGTSGTPPQFF
TRBJ2-3,NA,TRBV28,NA,TGTGCCAGCAGTTTAAAGAAAGACTTCAGCACAGATACGCAGTATTTT,CASSLKKDFSTDTQYF
TRBJ1-4,NA,TRBV7-8,NA,TGTGCCAGCAGCGAGACAGAAGTAACGAATGAAAAACTGTTTTTT,CASSETEVTNEKLFF
TRBJ1-5,few,TRBV10-3,NA,TGTGCCATCAGTCGGGACACCAAAAATCAGCCCCAGCATTTT,CAISRDTKNQPQHF
TRBJ2-1,NA,TRBV28,TRBD2,TGTGCCAGCAGTTTATGGAGCGGCGGGGGGGTCTACAATGAGCAGTTCTTC,CASSLWSGGGVYNEQFF
TRBJ1-3,NA,TRBV4-2,TRBD1,TGTGCCAGCAGCCAAGATCAGGTGACAGGGCGGAATTTT,CASSQDQVTGRNF
TRBJ1-6,NA,TRBV2,TRBD1,TGTGCCAGCACCTCGGACAGGACCGATTCACCCCTCCACTTT,CASTSDRTDSPLHF
TRBJ2-1,NA,TRBV7-8,NA,TGTGCCAGCAGCTTAGGCAGGCTTACCTACAATGAGCAGTTCTTC,CASSLGRLTYNEQFF
TRBJ2-1,NA,TRBV7-8,TRBD1,TGTGCCAGCAGCCCCGACAGGGGATCCTACAATGAGCAGTTCTTC,CASSPDRGSYNEQFF
TRBJ1-1,NA,TRBV24-1,TRBD1,TGTGCCACCAGTGACCCCGGGACAGGGGTCGGTGAAGCTTTCTTT,CATSDPGTGVGEAFF
TRBJ2-1,NA,TRBV3-1/TRBV3-2,NA,TGTGCCAGCAGCCAAGAGGTGGGGGGTTACAATGAGCAGTTCTTC,CASSQEVGGYNEQFF
TRBJ1-3,NA,TRBV9,NA,TGTGCCAGCAGCGGGCGGCAGGGGCAATTGGGAAACACCATATATTTT,CASSGRQGQLGNTIYF
TRBJ1-1,NA,TRBV3-1/TRBV3-2,TRBD1,TGTGCCAGCAGCCAAGGGGGGACAGCGAACACTGAAGCTTTCTTT,CASSQGGTANTEAFF
TRBJ1-5,NA,TRBV28,NA,TGTGCCAGCAGTGCCCGCGGGGGCCATCAGCCCCAGCATTTT,CASSARGGHQPQHF
TRBJ1-2,NA,TRBV19,NA,TGTGCCAGTAGTATAGTCCGGGACAATAACTATGGCTACACCTTC,CASSIVRDNNYGYTF
TRBJ1-1,NA,TRBV5-4,TRBD1,TGTGCCAGCAGCCTCCCCGGACAGGGAGACACTGAAGCTTTCTTT,CASSLPGQGDTEAFF
TRBJ1-1,NA,TRBV5-1,NA,TGCGCCAGCAGCCCTGATGGACAGTTGAACACTGAAGCTTTCTTT,CASSPDGQLNTEAFF
TRBJ2-1,few,TRBV12-3/TRBV12-4,NA,TGTGCCAGCAGTCCGGGACTGCCTGGGCAGTTCTTC,CASSPGLPGQFF
TRBJ1-2,NA,TRBV28,TRBD1,TGTGCCAGCAGTTCCGACAGGGTCCGGGGCTACACCTTC,CASSSDRVRGYTF
TRBJ1-6,NA,TRBV12-3/TRBV12-4,NA,TGTGCCAGCAGTACCGGGGCCGGGACTCAGATCCACTTT,CASSTGAGTQIHF
TRBJ2-7,NA,TRBV6-6,NA,TGTGCCAGCAGCCCCGACTACAGCAATTACGAGCAGTACTTC,CASSPDYSNYEQYF
TRBJ2-7,NA,TRBV7-3,TRBD2,TGTGCCAGCAGCCTAAAAGGGGAGGGGCCGGGCGAGCAGTACTTC,CASSLKGEGPGEQYF
TRBJ1-1,NA,TRBV5-1,NA,TGCGCCAGCAGACCTAAGATTCAGGACATGAACACTGAAGCTTTCTTT,CASRPKIQDMNTEAFF
TRBJ2-2,NA,TRBV5-1,NA,TGCGCCAGCAGCTTGTCTACCACTAGCTATCTTCGCACCGGGGAGCTGTTTTTT,CASSLSTTSYLRTGELFF
TRBJ1-2,NA,TRBV19,TRBD1,TGTGCCAGTAGACGGACAGGGATCGACTATGGCTACACCTTC,CASRRTGIDYGYTF
TRBJ2-3,NA,TRBV13,TRBD2,TGTGCCAGCAGCTTAGGACCTAGCGGGGGCACAGATACGCAGTATTTT,CASSLGPSGGTDTQYF
TRBJ2-7,NA,TRBV27,NA,TGTGCCAGCAGCCTTTATAGCGTTTCCCGAAGCGAGCAGTACTTC,CASSLYSVSRSEQYF
TRBJ2-3,NA,TRBV7-2,TRBD2,TGTGCCAGCAGCTTACCTAGCGGGGGGTTCTCAGATACGCAGTATTTT,CASSLPSGGFSDTQYF
TRBJ1-2,NA,TRBV7-8,TRBD1,TGTGCCAGCAGCTTTACTCGGGACAGCACCTATGGCTACACCTTC,CASSFTRDSTYGYTF
TRBJ2-7,NA,TRBV28,NA,TGTGCCAGCAGTTTCCTTCGCAGAAGCTACGAGCAGTACTTC,CASSFLRRSYEQYF
TRBJ1-1,NA,TRBV5-1,NA,TGCGCCAGCAGCATAAAACGACAGGACCGATGGTTGAACACTGAAGCTTTCTTT,CASSIKRQDRWLNTEAFF
TRBJ2-7,NA,TRBV3-1/TRBV3-2,NA,TGTGCCAGCAGCCCCGGGTGGGGGGACTACGAGCAGTACTTC,CASSPGWGDYEQYF
TRBJ1-6,NA,TRBV28,NA,TGTGCCACCAGCTCTAGCTCCTATAATTCACCCCTCCACTTT,CATSSSSYNSPLHF
TRBJ2-2,NA,TRBV7-3,NA,TGTGCCAGCAGCTTAGCGCTTCGGACCGGGGAGCTGTTTTTT,CASSLALRTGELFF
TRBJ1-2,NA,TRBV4-2,NA,TGTGCCAGCAGCCAAGAGTGGTGGAAGGGGAACTATGGCTACACCTTC,CASSQEWWKGNYGYTF
TRBJ2-1,NA,TRBV10-1,TRBD2,TGCGCCAGCAGTGAGTCAAGCGGGGGAATCTACAATGAGCAGTTCTTC,CASSESSGGIYNEQFF
TRBJ1-1,NA,TRBV5-4,TRBD1,TGTGCCAGCAGCATAAACAGGGGCCCCACTGAAGCTTTCTTT,CASSINRGPTEAFF
TRBJ2-7,NA,TRBV11-2,TRBD2,TGTGCCAGCAGCTTACTGGCTAGCGGGCCCTACGAGCAGTACTTC,CASSLLASGPYEQYF
TRBJ1-2,NA,TRBV19,TRBD1,TGTGCCAGTAGTATATCTAAGGGGGCGGCTTATGGCTACACCTTC,CASSISKGAAYGYTF
TRBJ2-3,NA,TRBV28,NA,TGTGCCAGCAGTTCAACAGGGATTTTGGCAGATACGCAGTATTTT,CASSSTGILADTQYF
TRBJ1-2,NA,TRBV5-4,NA,TGTGCCAGCACTAACCTCGGGGGGCGGAACTATGGCTACACCTTC,CASTNLGGRNYGYTF
TRBJ2-2,NA,TRBV5-1,TRBD1,TGCGCCAGCAGCTATGACAGGGTCACCGGGGAGCTGTTTTTT,CASSYDRVTGELFF
TRBJ1-5,NA,TRBV3-1/TRBV3-2,NA,TGTGCCAGCAGCCAAGGAGGTTTAGGGCCCCAGCATTTT,CASSQGGLGPQHF
TRBJ2-7,NA,TRBV5-1,NA,TGCGCCAGCAGCGCAACTTCCGGGACATCTTACCACGAGCAGTACTTC,CASSATSGTSYHEQYF
TRBJ1-5,NA,TRBV27,NA,TGTGCCAGCAGTTTCAACAGGGCGCGCAATCAGCCCCAGCATTTT,CASSFNRARNQPQHF
TRBJ1-6,NA,TRBV3-1/TRBV3-2,TRBD1,TGTGCCAGCAGCCCATCCGACAGGGTGAGTTCACCCCTCCACTTT,CASSPSDRVSSPLHF
TRBJ1-2,NA,TRBV27,NA,TGTGCCAGCAGTTTATCGACAAAAAACTATGGCTACACCTTC,CASSLSTKNYGYTF
TRBJ1-2,NA,TRBV27,NA,TGTGCCAGCAGTACCGACAGAGGGGGGGGCGCATATGGCTACACCTTC,CASSTDRGGGAYGYTF